This T cell receptor (beta chain) was sequenced in a study of cytomegalovirus exposure and HLA in healthy donors. V lost 4 bases to trimming and J lost 0 bases, with 7 bases between them. The CDR3 extends over 13 amino acids. Per germline, CDR1 GTSNPN and CDR2 SVGIG (reference sequence). This clone came up a few times. Its antigen remains unidentified. The PCR was carried out with 60 Vbeta primers and 13 Jbeta primers. Sequencing used immunoSEQ multiplex PCR; TCRdb keeps in-frame clones, though not all of them. The data show around 170,000 clones, around 86% seen once. Regarding the study as a whole: The authors excluded some V segments, including TRBV6-2 and TRBV6-3, as indistinguishable. Most of the CMV-associated TCR beta chains (in a later analysis) appeared to be HLA-restricted.

This sequence originates from a man aged 40-49 years in good health and CMV-seropositive. The chain links TRBV30 to TRBJ1-5; the D gene is possibly TRBD1 (6 bases). Source material: PBMCs. The CDR3 sequence: CAWTGDSNQPQHF. The DNA for the CDR3 is TGTGCCTGGACAGGGGATAGCAATCAGCCCCAGCATTTT.